The 19 T cell receptor beta chains below come from one sample, sequenced in a study of cytomegalovirus exposure and HLA in healthy donors. PCR primers comprised 60 Vbeta and 13 Jbeta primers. TCRdb keeps only in-frame clones here, not all; method: immunoSEQ multiplex PCR. The table shows around 190,000 clones, with over 60% occurring only once. Sequencing input: PBMCs. These receptors came from a man aged 35-49 years in good health and CMV-seronegative.

V usage is TRBV7-2 and J usage is TRBJ2-3; no clear D. This CDR3 contains 13 residues. V gave up 2 bases and J gave up 4 bases, with 7 bases separating them. Germline values: CDR1 SGHTA, CDR2 FQGNSA. The CDR3 region has the DNA TGTGCCAGCAGCTTAATTGAGGCAGATACGCAGTATTTT. Its protein is CASSLIEADTQYF.

This chain uses TRBV5-6 with TRBJ1-6, with 8 bases aligning to TRBD1. CDR1 is SGHDT, CDR2 YYEEEE, per germline. This CDR3 contains 15 residues. V dropped 4 bases and J dropped 7; count of bases not matched to a gene: 7. In DNA, the CDR3 is TGTGCCAGCAGCGCCGCGACAGGGGACAATTCACCCCTCCACTTT. This gives the protein CASSAATGDNSPLHF. The full variable domain, its missing parts supplied by reference TRBV5-6 and TRBJ1-6, is DAGVTQSPTHLIKTRGQQVTLRCSPKSGHDTVSWYQQALGQGPQFIFQYYEEEERQRGNFPDRFSGHQFPNYSSELNVNALLLGDSALYLCASSAATGDNSPLHFGNGTRLTVT.

The chain combines TRBV25-1 with TRBJ2-5, with TRBD1 matching over 10 bases. The assigned J gene may be wrong: the sequence end matches TRBJ2-7 better. The CDR3 is 13 residues long. Germline V gene data show CDR1 as MGHDK and CDR2 as SYGVNS. As DNA, the CDR3 is TGTGCCAGCAGGGGACAGGGGCCCTACGAGCAGTACTTC. This translates into CASRGQGPYEQYF.

The V gene is TRBV29-1, the J gene TRBJ2-2; D remains ambiguous. Germline V gene lookup returns CDR1 SQVTM and CDR2 ANQGSEA. The length of the CDR3 is 14 residues. The V and J ends lost 7 bases and 3 bases respectively, with 15 bases between them. CDR3 sequence (DNA): TGCAGCGCCCCCTCAGGCGCCGACACCGGGGAGCTGTTTTTT. It codes for CSAPSGADTGELFF.

The V and J genes are TRBV5-4 and TRBJ2-5, with 7 nucleotides matching TRBD1. Per germline, CDR1 SGHNT and CDR2 YYREEE (reference sequence). The CDR3 has 14 residues. The V segment lost 2 bases and the J segment 1 base; nucleotides outside the gene matches: 2. The CDR3: CASSFWDSQETQYF. Written as DNA, the CDR3 is TGTGCCAGCAGCTTCTGGGACAGCCAAGAGACCCAGTACTTC.

The rearrangement links TRBV10-3 to TRBJ2-7; maybe TRBD1 (5 bases). Germline-derived CDR1 and CDR2 are ENHRY and SYGVKD. V lost 4 bases and J lost 6, with 10 bases in between. CDR3 length: 12 amino acids. DNA of the CDR3: TGTGCCATCAGTGCAATAGGGGCCGAGCAGTACTTC. Protein sequence: CAISAIGAEQYF.

This chain uses TRBV5-6 with TRBJ1-1; 7 nucleotides line up with TRBD1. V trimming: 4 bases; J trimming: 5 bases; junction bases outside the gene matches: 8. Germline V gene data show CDR1 as SGHDT and CDR2 as YYEEEE. The CDR3 runs 14 residues. The CDR3 is CASSPTGLETEAFF. CDR3 DNA sequence: TGTGCCAGCAGCCCGACAGGGTTGGAGACTGAAGCTTTCTTT. Drawing the rest from reference TRBV5-6 and TRBJ1-1, the complete variable domain is DAGVTQSPTHLIKTRGQQVTLRCSPKSGHDTVSWYQQALGQGPQFIFQYYEEEERQRGNFPDRFSGHQFPNYSSELNVNALLLGDSALYLCASSPTGLETEAFFGQGTRLTVV.

CDR3 amino acids: CASSIGTSGRDEQFF. CDR3 DNA: TGTGCCAGCAGTATTGGGACTAGCGGGAGGGATGAGCAGTTCTTC. The chain links TRBV6-1 to TRBJ2-1; 16 bases line up with TRBD2. CDR1 and CDR2 from the germline V gene are MNHNS and SASEGT. The CDR3 totals 15 residues. V lost 5 bases and J lost 8; bases outside the gene matches: 3.

A single count supports this clone. This chain joins TRBV10-3 and TRBJ2-1, with 10 bases aligning to TRBD2. Germline V CDR1 and CDR2: ENHRY, SYGVKD. This CDR3 has 16 residues. Losses at the gene ends were 0 bases for V and 6 bases for J; bases not matched to a gene: 5. The CDR3 DNA reads TGTGCCATCAGTGAGTCGAGCGGGGGGGGACGCAATGAGCAGTTCTTC. This encodes CAISESSGGGRNEQFF.

This clone was recorded once. This chain uses TRBV5-4 with TRBJ2-5; 12 nucleotides match TRBD2. The germline V gene has CDR1 SGHNT and CDR2 YYREEE (reference sequence). V lost 4 bases to trimming and J lost 4 bases; unmatched junction nucleotides: 8. The CDR3 length is 16 residues. The CDR3: CASSETSGRFGETQYF. DNA of the CDR3: TGTGCCAGCAGCGAAACTAGCGGGAGGTTTGGAGAGACCCAGTACTTC.

This rearrangement joins TRBV5-4 to TRBJ1-2, with 10 bases lining up with TRBD1. The V and J ends lost 3 bases and 7 bases, in that order; junction bases with no gene match: 6. CDR3 length: 14 residues. The germline CDR1 and CDR2 sequences are SGHNT and YYREEE (reference sequence). The CDR3 loop reads CASSSDRGRGGYTF. The CDR3 coding sequence is TGTGCCAGCAGCTCGGACAGGGGGAGAGGTGGCTACACCTTC.

The V call is TRBV14, the J call TRBJ1-4; possible D gene TRBD1, 6 bases. The CDR3 loop spans 15 amino acids. V dropped 5 bases and J dropped 4 bases, with 14 bases sitting between them. Germline lookup yields CDR1 SGHDN and CDR2 FVKESK. CDR3 sequence reads: CASSSQGLINEKLFF. The CDR3 coding sequence is TGTGCCAGCAGCTCGCAGGGGTTGATTAATGAAAAACTGTTTTTT.

The chain employs TRBV6-1 and TRBJ2-7, with no clear D. The CDR3 runs to 15 residues. V was pared by 5 bases and J by 1 base, with 15 bases between. Germline lookup yields CDR1 MNHNS and CDR2 SASEGT. The CDR3 loop reads CASSNYFQRSYEQYF. CDR3 DNA: TGTGCCAGCAGTAACTACTTTCAAAGGTCCTACGAGCAGTACTTC.

This clone came up a few times. The V call is TRBV7-6, the J call TRBJ1-2, with D hard to call. CDR1 is SGHVS, CDR2 FNYEAQ, per germline. This CDR3 is built from 12 residues. The V end lost 5 bases, the J end lost 10 bases, and 14 bases lay between the germline ends. CDR3 loop: CASSETGVIYTF. CDR3 DNA: TGTGCCAGCAGCGAAACCGGGGTAATCTACACCTTC.

Only one count was recorded for this clone. The chain recombines TRBV7-6 with TRBJ2-1, with D possibly matching TRBD2 (6 bases). The V and J ends lost 2 bases and 12 bases respectively, with 26 bases between them. The CDR3 sequence is 17 residues long. CDR1 is SGHVS, CDR2 FNYEAQ, per germline. This CDR3 is CASSLRSGADAPLGQFF. CDR3 bases: TGTGCCAGCAGCTTAAGGTCGGGAGCAGACGCACCACTGGGGCAGTTCTTC.

This clone is hyperexpanded. The chain uses TRBV5-1 and TRBJ1-1, with TRBD1 as a possible D gene (5 bases). V lost 2 bases and J 8 bases, leaving 13 bases between the germline ends. The CDR3 runs 13 residues. The germline CDR1 and CDR2 sequences are SGHRS and YFSETQ. CDR3 loop: CASSLDRVEEAFF. For the CDR3, the DNA is TGCGCCAGCAGCTTAGACAGAGTAGAAGAAGCTTTCTTT.

The J gene is TRBJ1-2, the V gene TRBV27; D possibly corresponds to TRBD1 (6 bases). Germline values: CDR1 MNHEY, CDR2 SMNVEV (reference sequence). Trimming left V 6 bases short and J 4 bases short, with 12 bases between. The CDR3 extends over 13 amino acids. Here the CDR3 reads CASRPTGTYGYTF. The CDR3 coding sequence is TGTGCCAGCAGGCCGACAGGTACCTATGGCTACACCTTC.

The J gene is TRBJ2-3, the V gene TRBV21-1; no check of the table's D call, TRBD2, against the DNA was made. TRBV21-1 is a documented pseudogene. This CDR3 contains 15 residues. The CDR3 reads CASSKNGGTSHTQYF. CDR3 nucleotide sequence: TGTGCCAGCAGCAAAAATGGCGGGACTTCCCATACGCAGTATTTT.

CDR3 region: CAISSQTSGISYEQYF. The CDR3 DNA sequence: TGTGCCATCAGTTCTCAGACTAGCGGGATCTCCTACGAGCAGTACTTC. This chain uses TRBV10-3 with TRBJ2-7; 11 bases line up with TRBD2. CDR1 and CDR2 from the germline V gene are ENHRY and SYGVKD. J was trimmed by 0 bases and V by 5 bases; bases with no gene match: 6. This CDR3 is 16 amino acids long.